The TCR beta chain under discussion was sequenced for a study of a mutant IDH1 vaccine in newly diagnosed glioma (dated by TCRdb to the early 2020s). General notes on the study: Of the 25 to 35 patients who were treated, about 62% were male and roughly 38% were female, and the mean age was around 41 years. Before enrollment, most patients had been given radiochemotherapy with temozolomide as standard therapy, while the rest had received either radiotherapy alone or temozolomide alone. Peripheral blood was collected at six visits: V03 (baseline), V05, V07, V10, V12 and V13. For exploratory analyses, some 24 treated patients had longitudinal TCRB deep sequencing done wherever samples were available. Overall study results and their limits: The authors noted that analyses of patient blood samples could not be reproduced because of sample limitations. Pseudoprogression seemed to be unrelated to changes in the top peripheral T cell clonotypes found by TCRB sequencing. PBMC samples for TCRB deep sequencing were selected based on availability. Across multiple MHC alleles, vaccine-induced immune responses were seen in 90% to 95% of patients.

The CDR1 and CDR2 encoded by the germline V gene (reference sequence) are SEHNR and FQNEAQ. The CDR3 measures 18 amino acids from cysteine to phenylalanine. Only the CDR3 region is kept as DNA, spanning 54 bases read in frame from base 1. V is trimmed back by 4 bases and J by 0 bases, and the junction contains 9 bases that no gene match accounts for. On this clone: The target of this receptor is not known. Base qualities are not at hand, and no much larger clone is one base apart.

The method was the immunoSEQ multiplex PCR assay. Rearranged TCR beta chain sequences were amplified using the hsTCRB Kit according to the manufacturer's protocol. An Illumina MiSeq was used to sequence the TCRB libraries. The authors processed their data as follows. The proprietary platform of the kit vendor was used for demultiplexing, trimming and gene mapping. TCRdb stores this immuneACCESS table with in-frame sequences only. Part of the clones is absent; in the studies checked, under half of the shortfall reflects unresolved V genes, and no reason is known for the rest. The V and J calls and clone size come from that table; D and trimming were worked out from the DNA. This sample lists 55,000 to 70,000 clones; approximately 79% were detected once. The ten largest clones capture roughly 8% of the sample. Taken with the paper, the label for time point translates to: baseline, week 1 (first vaccination visit). In the paper's terms, the treatment or condition label means: pre-vaccination baseline after standard-of-care therapy. Newly diagnosed WHO grade 3 or 4 IDH1-mutant astrocytomas showing loss of nuclear ATRX were present in the donors. The samples were drawn from NOA16, a multicentre, single-arm, open-label phase I trial in Germany that tested a mutant IDH1 peptide vaccine in humans for the first time. Blood drawn at visit V03 was used as the baseline sample for immunogenicity testing. Genomic DNA for TCRB sequencing was extracted from EDTA blood using the DNeasy Blood and Tissue Kit.

The material sequenced was PBMCs, taken from a glioma patient treated with radiotherapy, temozolomide or both. The sequence came from a man aged 45-65 years with glioma. The chain links TRBV7-9 with TRBJ2-1; 10 central bases correspond to TRBD1. DNA sequence: TGTGCCAGCAGCTCCGGGACAGGGGCCCTGAGCTCCTACAATGAGCAGTTCTTC. This translates into CASSSGTGALSSYNEQFF. With all but the CDR3 taken from the reference TRBV7-9 and TRBJ2-1 genes, the full variable domain is: DTGVSQNPRHKITKRGQNVTFRCDPISEHNRLYWYRQTLGQGPEFLTYFQNEAQLEKSRLLSDRFSAERPKGSFSTLEIQRTEQGDSAMYLCASSSGTGALSSYNEQFFGPGTRLTVL.